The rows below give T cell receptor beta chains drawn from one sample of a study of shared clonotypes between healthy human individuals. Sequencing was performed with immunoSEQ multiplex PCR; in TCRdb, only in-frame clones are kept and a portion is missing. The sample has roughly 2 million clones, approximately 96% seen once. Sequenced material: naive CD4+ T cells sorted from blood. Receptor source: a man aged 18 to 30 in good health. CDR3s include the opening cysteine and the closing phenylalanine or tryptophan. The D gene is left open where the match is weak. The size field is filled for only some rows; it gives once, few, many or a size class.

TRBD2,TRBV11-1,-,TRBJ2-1,CASRGLASGDEQFF,TGTGCCAGCAGGGGTCTGGCTAGCGGAGATGAGCAGTTCTTC
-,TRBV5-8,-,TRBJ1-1,CASSLGGGRRTEAFF,TGTGCCAGCAGCTTGGGTGGGGGGCGCCGAACTGAAGCTTTCTTT
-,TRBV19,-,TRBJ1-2,CASSNPRGQHYGYTF,TGTGCCAGTAGTAATCCCCGGGGACAACACTATGGCTACACCTTC
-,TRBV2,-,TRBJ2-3,CASSDGDTLRDTQYF,TGTGCCAGCTCCGACGGAGACACGCTGAGGGATACGCAGTATTTT
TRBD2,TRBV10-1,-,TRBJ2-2,CASSPGLAVTGELFF,TGCGCCAGCAGCCCGGGACTAGCGGTCACCGGGGAGCTGTTTTTT
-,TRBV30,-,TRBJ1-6,CAWSVLPSNNSPLHF,TGTGCCTGGAGTGTACTTCCCAGTAATAATTCACCCCTCCACTTT
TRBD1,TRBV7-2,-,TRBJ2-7,CASSFQPGQPYEQYF,TGTGCCAGCAGCTTCCAACCGGGACAGCCCTACGAGCAGTACTTC
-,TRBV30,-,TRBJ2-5,CAWSLETQYF,TGTGCCTGGAGTTTAGAGACCCAGTACTTC
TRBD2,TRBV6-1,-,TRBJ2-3,CASSEWEGYTDTQYF,TGTGCCAGCAGTGAATGGGAGGGCTACACAGATACGCAGTATTTT
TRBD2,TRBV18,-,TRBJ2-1,CASSLGTSGISNNEQFF,TGTGCCAGCTCACTCGGGACTAGCGGGATTTCGAACAATGAGCAGTTCTTC
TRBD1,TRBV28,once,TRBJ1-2,CASRSPGTGFGYTF,TGTGCCAGCAGAAGTCCCGGGACAGGGTTTGGCTACACCTTC
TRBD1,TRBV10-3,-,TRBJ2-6,CATTGVGANVLTF,TGTGCCACCACAGGGGTTGGGGCCAACGTCCTGACTTTC
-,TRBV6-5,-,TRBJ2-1,CASSRKGTRNEQFF,TGTGCCAGCAGTCGAAAGGGGACTCGTAATGAGCAGTTCTTC
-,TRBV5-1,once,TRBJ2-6,CASSGSSGANVLTF,TGCGCCAGCAGCGGGAGCTCTGGGGCCAACGTCCTGACTTTC
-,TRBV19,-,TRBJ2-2,CASSPDRLNTGELFF,TGTGCCAGTAGTCCCGACAGACTGAACACCGGGGAGCTGTTTTTT
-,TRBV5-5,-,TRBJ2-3,CASSLFADTQYF,TGTGCCAGCAGCTTGTTTGCAGATACGCAGTATTTT